This T cell receptor (beta chain) was observed in a study of Ad26.COV2.S vaccination and SARS-CoV-2 variants. In the study overall: Recipients of Ad26.COV2.S got it intramuscularly, once or twice 56 days apart.

The assay was immunoSEQ multiplex PCR, and TCRdb's table has in-frame clones only and misses some. Altogether 430,000 or so clones are present, 89% being singletons, with the ten largest covering about 2.4%. Looked up from germline, CDR1 is SGHTA and CDR2 is FQGNSA. V dropped 5 bases and J dropped 1; count of bases not matched to a gene: 4. The length of the CDR3 is 14 residues. Points from the study as a whole: CD8+ and CD4+ T cells specific for spike reportedly responded with substantial breadth after vaccination. Researchers reported similar non-spike TCR breadth in vaccine and placebo recipients.

Treatment described: 19 received Ad26.COV2.S at low or high dose, single or two shots; about 5 received placebo; per-sample allocation not given. At day 63 after the first vaccine or placebo injection, samples were drawn. This Boston cohort included adults aged 18-55 years. Turning to this clone: The antigen remains unidentified.

The material was peripheral blood, obtained in a trial of Ad26.COV2.S vaccine versus placebo. V gene TRBV7-2 combines with J gene TRBJ2-5; 7 bases agree with TRBD2. The receptor comes from a person between 18 and 60 years old who received the Ad26.COV2.S COVID-19 vaccine or a placebo. CDR3 coding DNA: TGTGCCAGCAGCGTTACTAGCGCCCAAGAGACCCAGTACTTC. Its translation is CASSVTSAQETQYF.